This is a list of T cell receptor beta chains from one sample in a study of T cell repertoires in ileal Crohn's disease. The method was immunoSEQ multiplex PCR; TCRdb's version includes in-frame clones alone and lacks a portion of them. This table has 2,000 to 2,500 clones, roughly 92% appearing once. The sample taken for sequencing was ileal tissue. The receptors were sampled from an adult with Crohn's disease. CDR3s include the opening cysteine and the closing phenylalanine or tryptophan. The D gene is left open where the match is weak. Some rows have no size entry. The others give once, few or many, or a class for an expanded clone.

d_call j_call clone_size v_call cdr3_aa cdr3_nt
- TRBJ1-4 - TRBV30 CAWRRGEKLFF TGTGCCTGGAGGAGAGGGGAAAAACTGTTTTTT
- TRBJ2-2 - TRBV4-2 CASSQSTGNTGELFF TGTGCCAGCAGCCAGAGTACGGGAAACACCGGGGAGCTGTTTTTT
- TRBJ2-7 once TRBV27 CASSLLGQGYNEQYF TGTGCCAGCAGTTTATTGGGGCAGGGATACAACGAGCAGTACTTC
TRBD1 TRBJ1-5 - TRBV2 CASKPQRQGFSNQPQHF TGTGCCAGCAAGCCACAGAGACAGGGATTTAGCAATCAGCCCCAGCATTTT
TRBD2 TRBJ2-3 - TRBV9 CASSVSGGRTDTQYF TGTGCCAGCAGCGTTAGCGGGGGGCGCACAGATACGCAGTATTTT
- TRBJ1-2 once TRBV28 CASSLAARLDGYTF TGTGCCAGCAGTTTGGCGGCCCGGCTGGATGGCTACACCTTC
- TRBJ1-3 - TRBV5-5 CASSLAQAHAGNTIYF TGTGCCAGCAGCTTGGCACAGGCCCATGCTGGAAACACCATATATTTT
- TRBJ1-3 - TRBV5-6 CASSPVGIGGNTIYF TGTGCCAGCAGCCCGGTGGGCATCGGTGGAAACACCATATATTTT
- TRBJ1-6 - TRBV6-1 CASSEAWGGNSPLHF TGTGCCAGCAGTGAAGCCTGGGGGGGGAATTCACCCCTCCACTTT
- TRBJ2-2 - TRBV5-1 CASSPLTGTGELFF TGCGCCAGCAGCCCCCTTACAGGTACCGGGGAGCTGTTTTTT
- TRBJ2-7 - TRBV6-5 CASSYSFGAYEQYF TGTGCCAGCAGTTACTCCTTCGGAGCCTACGAGCAGTACTTC
- TRBJ2-5 - TRBV7-3 CASSRGETQYF TGTGCCAGCAGCCGCGGAGAGACCCAGTACTTC
TRBD2 TRBJ2-1 - TRBV19 CASSTGGGNEQFF TGTGCCAGTAGTACCGGGGGGGGGAATGAGCAGTTCTTC
- TRBJ1-2 once TRBV28 CASRELLANYGYTF TGTGCCAGCAGGGAGTTGTTAGCTAACTATGGCTACACCTTC
TRBD1 TRBJ2-7 - TRBV5-1 CASSLWDSEQYF TGCGCCAGCAGCTTGTGGGACAGCGAGCAGTACTTC
- TRBJ2-3 - TRBV2 CARPRGSTDTQYF TGTGCCAGGCCCAGAGGGAGCACAGATACGCAGTATTTT
- TRBJ1-2 - TRBV4-3 CASSQERGRGADGYTF TGCGCCAGCAGCCAAGAGAGGGGGAGGGGAGCAGATGGCTACACCTTC
- TRBJ2-3 - TRBV7-2 CASSRAPTDTQYF TGTGCCAGCAGCAGAGCACCCACAGATACGCAGTATTTT
- TRBJ1-2 few TRBV5-6 CASSLGTHYGYTF TGTGCCAGCAGCTTGGGGACTCACTATGGCTACACCTTC
TRBD2 TRBJ2-3 - TRBV6-4 CASSDSGGSTDTQYF TGTGCCAGCAGTGACTCGGGGGGGAGCACAGATACGCAGTATTTT
TRBD1 TRBJ1-3 - TRBV19 CASEDRAGNTIYF TGTGCCAGTGAGGACAGGGCTGGAAACACCATATATTTT
TRBD1 TRBJ1-1 - TRBV19 CASSMVGTGYEAFF TGTGCCAGTAGTATGGTTGGGACAGGGTATGAAGCTTTCTTT
- TRBJ2-2 - TRBV6-1 CASRGHPNTGELFF TGTGCCAGCAGGGGACACCCGAACACCGGGGAGCTGTTTTTT
- TRBJ2-7 - TRBV6-6 CASSPDRRFGEQYF TGTGCCAGCAGTCCCGACAGGAGGTTCGGCGAGCAGTACTTC
- TRBJ2-4 - TRBV5-6 CASSLVATYPLAKNIQYF TGTGCCAGCAGCTTGGTAGCGACCTACCCACTAGCCAAAAACATTCAGTACTTC